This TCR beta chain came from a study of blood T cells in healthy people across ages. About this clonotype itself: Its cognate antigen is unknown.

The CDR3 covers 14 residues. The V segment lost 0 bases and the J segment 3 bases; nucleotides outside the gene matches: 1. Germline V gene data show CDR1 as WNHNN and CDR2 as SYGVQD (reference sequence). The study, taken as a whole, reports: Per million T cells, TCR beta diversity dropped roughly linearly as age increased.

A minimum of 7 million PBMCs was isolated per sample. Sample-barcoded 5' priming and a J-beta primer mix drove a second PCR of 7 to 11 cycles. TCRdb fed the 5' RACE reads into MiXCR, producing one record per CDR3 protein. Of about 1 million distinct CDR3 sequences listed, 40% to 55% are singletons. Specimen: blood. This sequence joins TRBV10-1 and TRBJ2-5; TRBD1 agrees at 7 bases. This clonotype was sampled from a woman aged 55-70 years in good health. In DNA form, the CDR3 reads TGCGCCAGCAGTGAGTCGGGACAGAAAGAGACCCAGTACTTC. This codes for CASSESGQKETQYF.